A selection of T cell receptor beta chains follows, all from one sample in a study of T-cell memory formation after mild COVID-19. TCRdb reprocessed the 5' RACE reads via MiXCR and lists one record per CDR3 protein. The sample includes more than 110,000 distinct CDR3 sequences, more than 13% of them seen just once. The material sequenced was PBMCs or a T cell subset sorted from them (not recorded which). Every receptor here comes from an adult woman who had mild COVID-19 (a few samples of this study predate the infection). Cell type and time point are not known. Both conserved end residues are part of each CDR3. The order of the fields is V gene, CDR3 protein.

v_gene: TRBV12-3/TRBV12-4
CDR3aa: CASRKARDGPPSYNEQFF

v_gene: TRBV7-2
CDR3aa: CASSLGLAGGPRDTQYF

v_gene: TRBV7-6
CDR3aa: CASSPVAESSYNEQFF

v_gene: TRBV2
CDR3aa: CASSDLSGDWGETQYF

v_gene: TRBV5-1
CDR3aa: CASSLAGGAQEAQYF

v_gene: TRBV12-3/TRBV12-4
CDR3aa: CASSWTGGYTEAFF

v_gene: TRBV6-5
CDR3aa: CASSYSFLPGPDTQYF

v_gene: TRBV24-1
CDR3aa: CATSLEGSGANVLTF

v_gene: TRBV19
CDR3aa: CASTPALSSYNEQFF

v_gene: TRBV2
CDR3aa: CAKGLGSNQPQHF

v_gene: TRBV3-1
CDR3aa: CASSPNPSYNEQFF

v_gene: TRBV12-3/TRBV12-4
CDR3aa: CASSLATSWGGATNEKLFF